This T cell receptor (beta chain) was profiled in a study of identical twins. The germline V and J ends were trimmed by 5 bases and 3 bases, with 7 bases remaining between them. CDR1 and CDR2 (germline): ENHRY, SYGVKD. The CDR3 runs to 12 residues. TCRdb re-analysed the 5' RACE reads in MiXCR, keeping a single row per CDR3 protein. The data contain 450,000 to 600,000 distinct CDR3 sequences, about a fifth of them singletons. These data were also filed under a second study, of yellow fever vaccine responses in identical twins.

The chain recombines TRBV10-3 with TRBJ1-1, with D unresolved. Sequencing was done on a sample of CD4+ T cells sorted from blood. This TCR was recovered from a woman between 18 and 29 years old in good health. CDR3 in amino acids: CAISSRDTEAFF. The CDR3 DNA reads TGTGCCATCAGTTCACGGGACACTGAAGCTTTCTTT.